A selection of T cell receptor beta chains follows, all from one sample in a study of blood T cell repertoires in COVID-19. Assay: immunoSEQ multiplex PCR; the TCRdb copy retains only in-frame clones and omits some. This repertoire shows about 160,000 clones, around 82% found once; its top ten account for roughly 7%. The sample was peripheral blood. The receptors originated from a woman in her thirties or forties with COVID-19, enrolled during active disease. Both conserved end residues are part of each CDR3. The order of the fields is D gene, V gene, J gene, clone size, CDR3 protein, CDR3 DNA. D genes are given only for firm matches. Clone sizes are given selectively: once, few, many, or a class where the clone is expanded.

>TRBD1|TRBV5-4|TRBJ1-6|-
CASRQQGALSPLHF
TGTGCCAGCAGACAACAGGGGGCTTTGTCACCCCTCCACTTT
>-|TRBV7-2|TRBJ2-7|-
CASSLAGTSSYEQYF
TGTGCCAGCAGCTTAGCCGGGACATCCTCCTACGAGCAGTACTTC
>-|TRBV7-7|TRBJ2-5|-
CASSHGAEETQYF
TGTGCTAGCAGCCACGGAGCGGAAGAGACCCAGTACTTC
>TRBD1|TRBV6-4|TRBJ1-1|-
CASSADRGFEAFF
TGTGCCAGCAGCGCGGACAGGGGTTTTGAAGCTTTCTTT
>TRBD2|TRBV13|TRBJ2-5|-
CASRFSGGAGETQYF
TGTGCCAGCAGATTTAGCGGGGGGGCCGGGGAGACCCAGTACTTC
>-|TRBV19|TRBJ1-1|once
CASSTGPGGEAFF
TGTGCCAGTAGTACGGGCCCGGGGGGTGAAGCTTTCTTT
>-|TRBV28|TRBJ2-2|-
CASSFLGVRAAATGELFF
TGTGCCAGCAGTTTTCTCGGGGTGAGAGCGGCTGCGACCGGGGAGCTGTTTTTT
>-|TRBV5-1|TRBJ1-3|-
CASSLAGVDRGNTIYF
TGCGCCAGCAGCTTGGCAGGTGTGGACAGAGGAAACACCATATATTTT
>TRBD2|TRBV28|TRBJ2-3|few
CASSFPLAGVTDTQYF
TGTGCCAGCAGTTTCCCCCTAGCGGGAGTCACAGATACGCAGTATTTT
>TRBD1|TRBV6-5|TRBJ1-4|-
CASMAGTDEKLFF
TGTGCCAGCATGGCCGGGACAGATGAAAAACTGTTTTTT
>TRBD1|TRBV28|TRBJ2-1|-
CASSPTGAFNEQFF
TGTGCCAGCAGCCCGACAGGGGCCTTTAATGAGCAGTTCTTC
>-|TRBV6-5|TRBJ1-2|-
CASSYADYGYTF
TGTGCCAGCAGTTACGCAGACTATGGCTACACCTTC
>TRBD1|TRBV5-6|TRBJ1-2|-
CASTKRLRDSHSGVHF
TGTGCCAGCACCAAGAGACTCCGGGACAGCCACAGTGGGGTCCACTTC
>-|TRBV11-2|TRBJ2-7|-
CASSLGDLRGEQYF
TGTGCCAGCAGCTTAGGGGACTTACGGGGCGAGCAGTACTTC
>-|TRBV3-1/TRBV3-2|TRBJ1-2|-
CASSPLTGGYGYTF
TGTGCCAGCAGCCCACTGACAGGCGGATATGGCTACACCTTC
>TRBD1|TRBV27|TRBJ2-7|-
CASSPHGTGEEQYF
TGTGCCAGCAGTCCCCACGGGACAGGGGAAGAGCAGTACTTC
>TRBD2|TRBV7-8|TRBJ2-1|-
CASSRGGGGADEQFF
TGTGCCAGCAGCCGCGGAGGCGGGGGGGCCGATGAGCAGTTCTTC
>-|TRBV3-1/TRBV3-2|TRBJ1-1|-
CASRQMQGKAFF
TGTGCCAGCAGGCAAATGCAGGGGAAAGCTTTCTTT
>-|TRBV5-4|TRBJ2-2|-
CASSLAQTGELFF
TGTGCCAGCAGCTTGGCCCAGACCGGGGAGCTGTTTTTT
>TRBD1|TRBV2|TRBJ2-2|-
CASSGDRKNTGELFF
TGTGCCAGCAGCGGGGACAGGAAGAACACCGGGGAGCTGTTTTTT